This TCR beta chain is drawn from a study of vaccination and CD4 T cells after COVID-19. With regard to this clonotype: No antigen is known for it.

Oncomine TCR Beta short-read sequencing was applied to DNA from cultured CD4+ T cells. Using its own MiXCR run on the PCR reads, TCRdb lists one record per CDR3 protein. This sample has approximately 13,000 distinct CDR3 sequences; approximately 31% occur once, and the top ten carry under 20%. The CDR3 spans 16 residues. Per the germline V gene, CDR1 is KGHDR and CDR2 is SFDVKD. Trimming left V 5 bases short and J 1 base short, with 15 bases between. Treatment: approximately nine-day PBMC culture with coronavirus spike peptide pools or control peptides (ViraFEST assay). Source: CD4+ T cells from blood, cultured in vitro, taken before SARS-CoV-2 vaccination. The rearrangement joins TRBV24-1 to TRBJ2-3; a weak D match, TRBD1 (6 bases). This sequence originates from a human donor who received a COVID-19 vaccine. Here the CDR3 reads CATSGPGAGGTDTQYF. As DNA, the CDR3 is TGTGCCACCAGTGGCCCAGGGGCAGGGGGCACAGATACGCAGTATTTT.